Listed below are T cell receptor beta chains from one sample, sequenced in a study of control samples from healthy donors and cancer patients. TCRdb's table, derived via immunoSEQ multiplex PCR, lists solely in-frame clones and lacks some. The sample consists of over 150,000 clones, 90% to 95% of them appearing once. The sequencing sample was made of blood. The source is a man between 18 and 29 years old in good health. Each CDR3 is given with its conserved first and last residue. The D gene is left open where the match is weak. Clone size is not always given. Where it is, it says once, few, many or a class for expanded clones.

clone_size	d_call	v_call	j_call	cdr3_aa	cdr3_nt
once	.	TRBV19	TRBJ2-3	CASSRLGSTDTQYF	TGTGCCAGTAGTAGACTGGGCAGCACAGATACGCAGTATTTT
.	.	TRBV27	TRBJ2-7	CASSPPQEQYF	TGTGCCAGCAGTCCCCCTCAGGAGCAGTACTTC
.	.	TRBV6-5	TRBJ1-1	CASRPPFNTEAFF	TGTGCCAGCAGACCCCCGTTTAACACTGAAGCTTTCTTT
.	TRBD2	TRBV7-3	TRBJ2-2	CASSPAGGSNTGELFF	TGTGCCAGCAGCCCTGCGGGGGGGTCGAACACCGGGGAGCTGTTTTTT
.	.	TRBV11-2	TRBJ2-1	CASRQTRAASIDNEQFF	TGTGCCAGCAGACAAACACGTGCGGCTAGCATAGACAATGAGCAGTTCTTC
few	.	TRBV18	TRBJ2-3	CASSLTDTQYF	TGTGCCAGCTCACTCACAGATACGCAGTATTTT
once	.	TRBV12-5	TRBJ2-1	CASGLGRGLFF	TGTGCTAGTGGTTTGGGGCGGGGTCTGTTCTTC
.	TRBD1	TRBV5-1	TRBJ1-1	CASSLGTGTEAFF	TGCGCCAGCAGCTTGGGGACAGGGACTGAAGCTTTCTTT
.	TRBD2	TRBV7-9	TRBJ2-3	CASSSPWPRGGQTDTQYF	TGTGCCAGCAGCTCGCCCTGGCCGCGGGGGGGCCAAACAGATACGCAGTATTTT
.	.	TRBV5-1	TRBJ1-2	CASSLDRVGRNYGYTF	TGCGCCAGCAGCTTGGACAGGGTCGGACGGAACTATGGCTACACCTTC
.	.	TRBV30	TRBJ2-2	CAWEGPPGTGELFF	TGTGCCTGGGAGGGTCCCCCGGGGACCGGGGAGCTGTTTTTT
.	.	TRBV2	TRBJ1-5	CASSMGPQPQHF	TGTGCCAGCAGTATGGGGCCCCAGCCCCAGCATTTT
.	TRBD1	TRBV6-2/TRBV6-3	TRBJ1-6	CASSYTTGGSSPLHF	TGTGCCAGCAGTTACACAACAGGGGGGAGTTCACCCCTCCACTTT
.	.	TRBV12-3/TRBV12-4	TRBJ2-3	CASSLGRLRRF	TGTGCCAGCAGTTTAGGGCGTTTGAGGCGTTTT
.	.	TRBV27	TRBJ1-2	CASSFAGRNYGYTF	TGTGCCAGCAGTTTCGCAGGGCGTAACTATGGCTACACCTTC
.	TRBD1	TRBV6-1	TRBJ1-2	CASSETGTGNYGYTF	TGTGCCAGCAGTGAAACGGGGACAGGGAATTATGGCTACACCTTC
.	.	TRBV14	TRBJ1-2	CASSSLGPYGYTF	TGTGCCAGCAGCTCATTGGGCCCCTATGGCTACACCTTC
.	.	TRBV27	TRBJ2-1	CASSFTGFNEQFF	TGTGCCAGCAGTTTCACCGGGTTCAATGAGCAGTTCTTC
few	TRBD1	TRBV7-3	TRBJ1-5	CASSSDRDQPQHF	TGTGCCAGCAGCTCCGACAGGGATCAGCCCCAGCATTTT
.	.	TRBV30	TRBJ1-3	CAWSVRFDAGNTIYF	TGTGCCTGGAGTGTTAGGTTTGATGCTGGAAACACCATATATTTT
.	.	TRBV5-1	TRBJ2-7	CASSLEIGINEQYF	TGCGCCAGCAGCTTGGAGATAGGGATAAACGAGCAGTACTTC
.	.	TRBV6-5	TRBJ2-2	CASSYWGGAGTGELFF	TGTGCCAGCAGCTACTGGGGGGGGGCTGGCACCGGGGAGCTGTTTTTT
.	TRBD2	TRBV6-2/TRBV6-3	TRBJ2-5	CASSFAGDFQETQYF	TGTGCCAGCAGTTTCGCGGGGGACTTCCAAGAGACCCAGTACTTC
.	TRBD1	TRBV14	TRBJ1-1	CASSQLDRGLTEAFF	TGTGCCAGCAGCCAACTCGACAGGGGGCTCACTGAAGCTTTCTTT
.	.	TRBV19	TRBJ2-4	CASSPSIGLAKNIQYF	TGTGCCAGTAGTCCCTCTATAGGGTTAGCCAAAAACATTCAGTACTTC
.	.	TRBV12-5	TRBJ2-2	CASGSSPDGGYTGELFF	TGTGCTAGTGGTTCCTCTCCCGACGGTGGGTACACCGGGGAGCTGTTTTTT
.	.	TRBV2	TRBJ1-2	CASRPFPGTVDYGYTF	TGTGCCAGCAGACCCTTCCCCGGGACGGTGGACTATGGCTACACCTTC
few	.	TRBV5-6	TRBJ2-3	CASSLIRTDTQYF	TGTGCCAGCAGCTTGATACGCACAGATACGCAGTATTTT
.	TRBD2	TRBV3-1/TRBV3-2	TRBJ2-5	CASSRMRGDQETQYF	TGTGCCAGCAGCCGAATGCGGGGGGACCAAGAGACCCAGTACTTC
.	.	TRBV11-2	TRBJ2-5	CASSSPSPGGRETQYF	TGTGCCAGCAGCTCCCCCTCACCGGGGGGCCGGGAGACCCAGTACTTC
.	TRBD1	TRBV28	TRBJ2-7	CASRPPPGQGAYEQYF	TGTGCCAGCAGGCCCCCACCGGGACAGGGGGCCTACGAGCAGTACTTC
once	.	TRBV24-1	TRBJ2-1	CASVGGGEQFF	TGTGCTTCAGTGGGAGGCGGTGAGCAGTTCTTC
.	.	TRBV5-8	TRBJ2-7	CASSLEGVQYF	TGTGCCAGCAGCCTCGAAGGGGTTCAGTACTTC
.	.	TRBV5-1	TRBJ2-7	CASSGVVGGAYEQYF	TGCGCCAGCAGCGGGGTTGTGGGGGGTGCTTACGAGCAGTACTTC
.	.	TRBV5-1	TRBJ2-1	CASSPNKAAGQTNEQFF	TGCGCCAGCAGCCCCAATAAGGCGGCAGGGCAGACGAATGAGCAGTTCTTC
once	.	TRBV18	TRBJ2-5	CASSPRRGETQYF	TGTGCCAGCTCACCACGTCGGGGGGAGACCCAGTACTTC
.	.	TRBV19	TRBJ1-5	CASSIGGRQPQHF	TGTGCCAGTAGTATAGGGGGACGTCAGCCCCAGCATTTT
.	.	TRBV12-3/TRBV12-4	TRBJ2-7	CASSGRGEQYF	TGTGCCAGCAGTGGCCGGGGCGAGCAGTACTTC
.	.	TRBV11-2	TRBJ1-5	CASSLSAGSNQPQHF	TGTGCCAGCAGCTTATCGGCAGGTAGCAATCAGCCCCAGCATTTT
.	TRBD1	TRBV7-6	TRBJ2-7	CASSLGTGTEGYEQYF	TGTGCCAGCAGCTTAGGTACCGGGACAGAGGGCTACGAGCAGTACTTC
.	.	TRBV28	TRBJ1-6	CASRTPNNSPLHF	TGTGCCAGCCGGACACCGAATAATTCACCCCTCCACTTT
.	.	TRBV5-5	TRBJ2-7	CASTTRQGPYEQYF	TGTGCCAGCACAACCCGGCAGGGCCCCTACGAGCAGTACTTC
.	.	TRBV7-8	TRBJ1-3	CASSLASVRDSGNTIYF	TGTGCCAGCAGCTTAGCGTCGGTCAGGGACTCTGGAAACACCATATATTTT
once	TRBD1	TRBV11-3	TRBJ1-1	CASSLFAPFDRGETEAFF	TGTGCCAGCAGCTTATTTGCCCCCTTCGACAGGGGGGAAACTGAAGCTTTCTTT
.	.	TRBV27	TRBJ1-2	CASSPDRFDYGYTF	TGTGCCAGCAGTCCTGACAGGTTCGACTATGGCTACACCTTC
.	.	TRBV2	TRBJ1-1	CASSPLGGNTEAFF	TGTGCCAGCAGCCCCTTAGGGGGGAACACTGAAGCTTTCTTT
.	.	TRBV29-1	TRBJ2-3	CSGRSTDTQYF	TGCAGCGGCCGGAGCACAGATACGCAGTATTTT